Sequencing of this T cell receptor (beta chain) was carried out in a study of blood T cell repertoires in COVID-19. Study-wide context: Sites across the United States, Italy and Spain contributed samples from acute and convalescent COVID-19. Sources were T cells, B-cell-depleted T cells, or PBMCs; the material itself was cDNA or gDNA.

Per the study methods: Cell counts per sample came from amplifying reference gene primers. Sequencing was performed with immunoSEQ multiplex PCR; in TCRdb, only in-frame clones are kept and a portion is missing. V, J and clone size reflect that table, while D and trimming were determined from the DNA. The profile shows under 400,000 clones, roughly 88% of them singletons. Germline CDR1 is SEHNR and CDR2 is FQNEAQ (reference sequence). The V end lost 5 bases, the J end lost 5 bases, and 13 bases lay between the germline ends. The CDR3 loop spans 13 amino acids. During active infection, Seattle patients enrolled and were then monitored through disease.

The chain couples TRBV7-9 to TRBJ2-7, with D maybe TRBD2 (7 bases). The sample was peripheral blood. The TCR comes from a woman in her twenties or thirties with COVID-19, enrolled during active disease. CDR3 amino acids: CASSQGTIDEQYV. For the CDR3, the DNA is TGTGCCAGCAGCCAGGGGACTATAGACGAGCAGTACGTC.